A selection of T cell receptor beta chains follows, all from one sample in a study of CD8+ T cells in alopecia areata. The protocol was immunoSEQ multiplex PCR, while the TCRdb copy is restricted to in-frame clones and leaves out a portion. The sample has roughly 280,000 clones; over 45% are singletons. The input for sequencing was CD4+ T cells sorted from blood, taken around week 54, from a patient treated with tofacitinib. These receptors were collected from a human donor with alopecia areata. Each CDR3 is given with its conserved first and last residue. Each record gives: CDR3 length, clone size, D gene, J gene, V gene, CDR3 protein, CDR3 DNA. D genes are given only for firm matches. For some rows the clone size is stated as once, few or many, or as a class when expanded; others skip it.

length: 15
size: once
D: NA
J: TRBJ2-3
V: TRBV27
CDR3: CASSLSSQATDTQYF
DNA: TGTGCCAGCAGTTTATCTTCCCAGGCCACAGATACGCAGTATTTT

length: 14
size: NA
D: NA
J: TRBJ2-7
V: TRBV6-5
CDR3: CASSYSPSSYEQYF
DNA: TGTGCCAGCAGTTACTCCCCGAGCTCCTACGAGCAGTACTTC

length: 14
size: NA
D: NA
J: TRBJ2-3
V: TRBV30
CDR3: CAWSHGLRTDTQYF
DNA: TGTGCCTGGAGCCATGGACTACGCACAGATACGCAGTATTTT

length: 14
size: few
D: TRBD1
J: TRBJ2-5
V: TRBV2
CDR3: CASGRDRSQETQYF
DNA: TGTGCCAGCGGCCGGGACAGGTCACAAGAGACCCAGTACTTC

length: 13
size: NA
D: NA
J: TRBJ1-6
V: TRBV4-3
CDR3: CASSQEGSSPLHF
DNA: TGCGCCAGCAGCCAAGAAGGAAGTTCACCCCTCCACTTT

length: 13
size: few
D: NA
J: TRBJ1-2
V: TRBV7-9
CDR3: CASSLGQDYGYTF
DNA: TGTGCCAGCAGCTTAGGGCAGGACTATGGCTACACCTTC

length: 14
size: NA
D: NA
J: TRBJ2-5
V: TRBV18
CDR3: CASSLQGFQETQYF
DNA: TGTGCCAGCTCATTACAGGGATTCCAAGAGACCCAGTACTTC

length: 15
size: once
D: TRBD1
J: TRBJ1-6
V: TRBV30
CDR3: CAWSGGRGSNSPLHF
DNA: TGTGCCTGGAGTGGGGGCAGGGGGAGTAATTCACCCCTCCACTTT

length: 13
size: NA
D: NA
J: TRBJ1-2
V: TRBV2
CDR3: CASSEVNVGGYTF
DNA: TGTGCCAGCAGTGAGGTCAACGTGGGAGGCTACACCTTC

length: 16
size: few
D: NA
J: TRBJ2-5
V: TRBV14
CDR3: CASSQDVNRAVETQYF
DNA: TGTGCCAGCAGCCAAGATGTGAACAGGGCGGTCGAGACCCAGTACTTC

length: 13
size: NA
D: NA
J: TRBJ1-1
V: TRBV29-1
CDR3: CSVEDPGALEAFF
DNA: TGCAGCGTTGAAGATCCAGGGGCGTTAGAAGCTTTCTTT

length: 16
size: NA
D: NA
J: TRBJ2-1
V: TRBV19
CDR3: CASSMIRASWNNEQFF
DNA: TGTGCCAGTAGTATGATAAGGGCTAGCTGGAACAATGAGCAGTTCTTC

length: 15
size: few
D: NA
J: TRBJ2-5
V: TRBV5-6
CDR3: CASSLAPGDGETQYF
DNA: TGTGCCAGCAGCTTGGCCCCGGGAGATGGAGAGACCCAGTACTTC

length: 14
size: NA
D: TRBD2
J: TRBJ2-5
V: TRBV29-1
CDR3: CSASGLASRETQYF
DNA: TGCAGCGCGTCGGGACTAGCGTCCCGGGAGACCCAGTACTTC

length: 13
size: NA
D: NA
J: TRBJ1-1
V: TRBV30
CDR3: CAWVRGSNTEAFF
DNA: TGTGCCTGGGTTAGAGGGAGTAACACTGAAGCTTTCTTT

length: 16
size: NA
D: TRBD2
J: TRBJ2-5
V: TRBV7-2
CDR3: CASSGSGGDPRETQYF
DNA: TGTGCCAGCAGCGGGAGCGGGGGCGACCCTCGGGAGACCCAGTACTTC

length: 15
size: NA
D: NA
J: TRBJ2-7
V: TRBV5-1
CDR3: CASSLKTGSSYEQYF
DNA: TGCGCCAGCAGCTTAAAAACAGGGAGCTCCTACGAGCAGTACTTC

length: 14
size: NA
D: NA
J: TRBJ2-7
V: TRBV27
CDR3: CASSLRDTSYEQYF
DNA: TGTGCCAGCAGTTTACGGGACACCTCCTACGAGCAGTACTTC

length: 13
size: once
D: NA
J: TRBJ2-7
V: TRBV5-1
CDR3: CASSLVTNYEQYF
DNA: TGCGCCAGCAGCTTGGTAACTAACTACGAGCAGTACTTC

length: 15
size: NA
D: TRBD1
J: TRBJ2-1
V: TRBV19
CDR3: CASSPRTGSNNEQFF
DNA: TGTGCCAGTAGTCCCCGGACAGGGTCAAACAATGAGCAGTTCTTC

length: 10
size: NA
D: NA
J: TRBJ1-4
V: TRBV29-1
CDR3: CSVGDEKLFF
DNA: TGCAGCGTCGGGGATGAAAAACTGTTTTTT

length: 13
size: once
D: NA
J: TRBJ1-1
V: TRBV2
CDR3: CASSWTVNTEAFF
DNA: TGTGCCAGCAGCTGGACAGTAAACACTGAAGCTTTCTTT

length: 12
size: few
D: TRBD1
J: TRBJ1-6
V: TRBV6-5
CDR3: CASGQVGSPLHF
DNA: TGTGCCAGCGGACAGGTCGGCTCACCCCTCCACTTT

length: 12
size: NA
D: NA
J: TRBJ2-5
V: TRBV14
CDR3: CASSKPAETQYF
DNA: TGTGCCAGCAGCAAGCCAGCGGAGACCCAGTACTTC

length: 14
size: NA
D: NA
J: TRBJ2-3
V: TRBV30
CDR3: CAWSAGASTDTQYF
DNA: TGTGCCTGGAGTGCGGGGGCTAGCACAGATACGCAGTATTTT

length: 15
size: NA
D: NA
J: TRBJ2-1
V: TRBV29-1
CDR3: CSVAGLPSSYNEQFF
DNA: TGCAGCGTTGCGGGACTTCCTAGCTCCTACAATGAGCAGTTCTTC

length: 13
size: NA
D: NA
J: TRBJ2-7
V: TRBV29-1
CDR3: CSVEKQGSYEQYF
DNA: TGCAGCGTTGAAAAACAGGGCTCCTACGAGCAGTACTTC

length: 14
size: NA
D: NA
J: TRBJ2-7
V: TRBV5-1
CDR3: CASSLVSGKHEQYF
DNA: TGCGCCAGCAGCTTGGTGTCAGGGAAACACGAGCAGTACTTC

length: 13
size: NA
D: NA
J: TRBJ2-6
V: TRBV6-1
CDR3: CASKNSGANVLTF
DNA: TGTGCCAGCAAAAACTCTGGGGCCAACGTCCTGACTTTC